This T cell receptor (beta chain) was recorded in a study of response to subunit inactivated influenza vaccine. As concerns this clonotype: The antigen remains undetermined. One end of the junction varies from germline; a read error may be responsible.

TCRdb redid the calling of the RT-PCR reads with MiXCR, one entry per CDR3 protein. The sample includes about 780,000 distinct CDR3 sequences, under 20% of them seen just once. General study points: Few new T cells, the authors suggested, are recruited by each seasonal influenza vaccination.

This CDR3 comprises 16 residues. This TCR was recovered from a man between 50 and 59 years old who received an inactivated influenza vaccine. J is TRBJ2-1 and V is TRBV12-3 or TRBV12-4, with 7 bases fitting TRBD1. The sample consisted of PBMCs from blood, taken around 5 days after vaccination. This chain's CDR3 is CSSSLSTGMRYNEQFF. CDR3 sequence (DNA): TGTTCCAGCAGTTTATCGACAGGGATGAGGTACAATGAGCAGTTCTTC.